This entry lists 4 T cell receptor beta chains sequenced from one sample in a study of blood T cells in healthy people across ages. Primed by a sample-barcoded 5' primer and a J-beta primer mix, a second PCR proceeded for 7 to 11 cycles. TCRdb reprocessed the 5' RACE reads with MiXCR, giving one entry per CDR3 protein. The repertoire consists of more than 750,000 distinct CDR3 sequences, with 25% to 35% occurring once and the leading ten covering roughly 10%. These same data were also listed under a study on T cells of mothers and their children.

The specimen was blood. Source of these receptors: a woman in her forties in good health.

This clonotype was counted only a few times. Here the CDR3 DNA reads TGTGCCAGCAGCGTGGGCGGTAGACAGGGGGGAAATTCACCCCTCCACTTT. Residues: CASSVGGRQGGNSPLHF. The chain has TRBV7-6 and TRBJ1-6; 9 nucleotides line up with TRBD1. Germline V gene lookup returns CDR1 SGHVS and CDR2 FNYEAQ. V lost 5 bases and J lost 7; bases outside the gene matches: 12. The length of the CDR3 is 17 residues.

This rearrangement joins TRBV20-1 to TRBJ1-4; D perhaps matches TRBD1 (5 bases). V was pared by 6 bases and J by 8 bases, with 25 bases between. CDR1 and CDR2 from the germline V gene are DFQATT and SNEGSKA (reference sequence). The CDR3 covers 16 residues. This chain's CDR3 is CSAHPIAAGGLEKLFF. Here the CDR3 DNA reads TGCAGTGCCCACCCCATAGCAGCCGGGGGGTTGGAAAAACTGTTTTTT.

This chain connects TRBV24-1 to TRBJ1-5; D call uncertain. CDR3 length equals 14 residues. Germline V gene data show CDR1 as KGHDR and CDR2 as SFDVKD. V was clipped by 4 bases and J by 0 bases, with 6 bases between them. The CDR3 here is CATSEGSSNQPQHF. The CDR3 DNA reads TGTGCCACCAGTGAGGGAAGTAGCAATCAGCCCCAGCATTTT.

This clonotype was detected a few times. The rearrangement links TRBV5-1 to TRBJ2-7; 11 positions agree with TRBD1. Germline CDR1 SGHRS, CDR2 YFSETQ. The J segment lost 1 base and the V segment lost 8 bases, leaving 11 bases of the junction unmatched. The CDR3 totals 16 residues. CDR3 in DNA: TGCGCCAGTAGGACGGCAGGGACAGGGGGTTCCTACGAGCAGTACTTC. Amino acid sequence: CASRTAGTGGSYEQYF.